The entry below describes one T cell receptor (beta chain). Regarding treatment: about 20 received Ad26.COV2.S at low or high dose, single or two shots; a few received placebo; per-sample allocation not given. Specimen acquisition occurred on day 63 following the initial vaccine or placebo injection. The CDR3 covers 13 residues. V was cut by 1 base and J by 0 bases, with 4 bases left in between. The sample belongs to a study of Ad26.COV2.S vaccination and SARS-CoV-2 variants. Whole-study context: Into the muscle, Ad26.COV2.S was dosed once or twice, 56 days apart.

Generated by immunoSEQ multiplex PCR, the TCRdb table keeps only in-frame clones and is missing some. The data show 350,000 to 500,000 clones, 90% seen once. This receptor was identified in a person aged 18 to 59 who received the Ad26.COV2.S COVID-19 vaccine or a placebo. The sequencing here drew on peripheral blood, taken in a trial of Ad26.COV2.S vaccine versus placebo. The V gene is TRBV12-3 or TRBV12-4, the J gene TRBJ2-7; D call uncertain. CDR3: CASSLGLSYEQYF. The DNA of the CDR3 is TGTGCCAGCAGTTTAGGCCTCTCCTACGAGCAGTACTTC.